Reported below is one T cell receptor beta chain. The source of the sample is a study of T cells in Graves' hyperthyroidism and ophthalmopathy. RNA transcripts gave rise to amplified TCR beta CDR3 regions. HTBI primers were used for first-round RT-PCR of the TCR CDR3. TCRdb reanalysed the multiplex PCR reads using MiXCR and keeps one entry per CDR3 protein. The repertoire holds 500,000 to 550,000 distinct CDR3 sequences, with around 20% as singletons. This TCR was recovered from a man aged 40-49 years with Graves' ophthalmopathy. Specimen: blood.

The CDR3 sequence is CATSRRGGSAGELFF. The CDR3 region has the DNA TGTGCCACCTCCCGTCGGGGCGGGTCTGCCGGGGAGCTGTTTTTT. The genes are TRBV6-2 or TRBV6-3 and TRBJ2-2; the D call may be TRBD1 or TRBD2 (5 bases each). V was clipped by 10 bases and J by 6 bases, with 21 bases between them. The CDR3 is 15 amino acids. Germline-derived CDR1 and CDR2 are MNHEY and SVGEGT.